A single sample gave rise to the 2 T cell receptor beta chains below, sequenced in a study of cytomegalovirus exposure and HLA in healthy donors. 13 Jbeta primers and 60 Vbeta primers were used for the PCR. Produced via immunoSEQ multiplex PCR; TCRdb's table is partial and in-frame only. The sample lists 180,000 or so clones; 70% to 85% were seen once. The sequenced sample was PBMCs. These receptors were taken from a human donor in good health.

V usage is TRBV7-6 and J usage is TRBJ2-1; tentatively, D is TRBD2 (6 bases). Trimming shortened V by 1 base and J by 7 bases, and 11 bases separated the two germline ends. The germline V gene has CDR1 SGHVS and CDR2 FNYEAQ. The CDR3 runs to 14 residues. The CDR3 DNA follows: TGTGCCAGCAGCTTAGGGCGGGCGGGGAATGAGCAGTTCTTC. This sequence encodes CASSLGRAGNEQFF.

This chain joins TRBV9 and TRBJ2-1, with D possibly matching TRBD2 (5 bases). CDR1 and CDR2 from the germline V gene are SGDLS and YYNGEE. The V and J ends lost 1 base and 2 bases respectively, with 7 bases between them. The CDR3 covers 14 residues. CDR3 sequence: CASSVSLAYNEQFF. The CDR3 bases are TGTGCCAGCAGCGTATCACTAGCCTACAATGAGCAGTTCTTC.